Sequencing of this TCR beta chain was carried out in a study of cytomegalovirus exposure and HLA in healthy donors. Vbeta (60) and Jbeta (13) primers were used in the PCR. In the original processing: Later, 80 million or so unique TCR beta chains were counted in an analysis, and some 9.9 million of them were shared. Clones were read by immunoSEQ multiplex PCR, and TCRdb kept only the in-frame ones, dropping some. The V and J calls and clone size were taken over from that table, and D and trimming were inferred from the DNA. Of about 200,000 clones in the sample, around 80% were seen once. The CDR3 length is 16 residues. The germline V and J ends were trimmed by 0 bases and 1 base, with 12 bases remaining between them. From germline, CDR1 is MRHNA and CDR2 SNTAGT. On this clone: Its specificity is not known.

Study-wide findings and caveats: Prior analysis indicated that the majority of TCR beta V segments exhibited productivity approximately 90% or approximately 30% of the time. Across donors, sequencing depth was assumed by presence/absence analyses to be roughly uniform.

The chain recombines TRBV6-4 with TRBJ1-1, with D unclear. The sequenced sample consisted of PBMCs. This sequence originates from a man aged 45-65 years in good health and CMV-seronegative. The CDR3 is CASSDSREGRNTEAFF. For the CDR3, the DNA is TGTGCCAGCAGTGACTCGAGGGAGGGTAGGAACACTGAAGCTTTCTTT.